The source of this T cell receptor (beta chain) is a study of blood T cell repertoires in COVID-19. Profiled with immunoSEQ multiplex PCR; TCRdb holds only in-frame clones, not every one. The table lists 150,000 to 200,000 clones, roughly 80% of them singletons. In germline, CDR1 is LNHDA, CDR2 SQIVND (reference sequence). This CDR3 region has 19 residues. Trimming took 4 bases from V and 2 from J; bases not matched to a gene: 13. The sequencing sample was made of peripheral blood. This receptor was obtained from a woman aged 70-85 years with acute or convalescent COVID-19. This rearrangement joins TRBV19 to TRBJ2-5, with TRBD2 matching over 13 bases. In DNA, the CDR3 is TGTGCCAGTAGTACACGGCCCAGGACTAGCGGGAGTGGGCAAGAGACCCAGTACTTC. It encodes CASSTRPRTSGSGQETQYF.